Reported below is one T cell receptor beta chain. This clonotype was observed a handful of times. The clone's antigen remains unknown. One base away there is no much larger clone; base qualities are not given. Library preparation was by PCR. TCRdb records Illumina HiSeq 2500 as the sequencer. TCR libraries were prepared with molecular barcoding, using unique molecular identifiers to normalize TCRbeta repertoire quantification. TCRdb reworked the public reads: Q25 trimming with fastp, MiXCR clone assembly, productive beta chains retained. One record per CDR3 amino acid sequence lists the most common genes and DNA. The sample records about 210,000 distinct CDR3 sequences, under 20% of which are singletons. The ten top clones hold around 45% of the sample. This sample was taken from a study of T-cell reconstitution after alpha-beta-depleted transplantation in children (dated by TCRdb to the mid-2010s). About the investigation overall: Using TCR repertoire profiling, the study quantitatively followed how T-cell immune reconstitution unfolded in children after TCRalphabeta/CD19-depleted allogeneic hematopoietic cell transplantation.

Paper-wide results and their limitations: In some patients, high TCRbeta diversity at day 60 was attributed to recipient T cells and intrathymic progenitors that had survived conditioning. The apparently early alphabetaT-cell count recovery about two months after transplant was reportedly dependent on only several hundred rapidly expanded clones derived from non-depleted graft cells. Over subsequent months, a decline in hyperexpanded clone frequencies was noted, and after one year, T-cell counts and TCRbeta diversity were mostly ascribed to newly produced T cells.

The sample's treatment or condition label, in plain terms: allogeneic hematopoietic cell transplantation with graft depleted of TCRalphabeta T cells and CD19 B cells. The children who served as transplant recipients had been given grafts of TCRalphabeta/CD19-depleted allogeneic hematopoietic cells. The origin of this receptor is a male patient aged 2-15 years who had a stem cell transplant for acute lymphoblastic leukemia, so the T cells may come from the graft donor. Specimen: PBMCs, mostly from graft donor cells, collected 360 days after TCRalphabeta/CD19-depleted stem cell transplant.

The nucleotide sequence is TGTGCCAGCACCCGGCTAGCGGGGGCTCAGACCCAGTACTTC. Its translation reads: CASTRLAGAQTQYF. The chain couples TRBV6-2 or TRBV6-3 to TRBJ2-5, with 10 bases matching TRBD2. Taken from cysteine to phenylalanine, the CDR3 has 14 residues. The DNA shown is the 42-base CDR3, in frame from base 1. CDR1 and CDR2, looked up from the germline V gene, are MNHEY and SVGEGT. Trimming removed 7 bases from V and 6 bases from J; the gene matches leave 8 bases unexplained.